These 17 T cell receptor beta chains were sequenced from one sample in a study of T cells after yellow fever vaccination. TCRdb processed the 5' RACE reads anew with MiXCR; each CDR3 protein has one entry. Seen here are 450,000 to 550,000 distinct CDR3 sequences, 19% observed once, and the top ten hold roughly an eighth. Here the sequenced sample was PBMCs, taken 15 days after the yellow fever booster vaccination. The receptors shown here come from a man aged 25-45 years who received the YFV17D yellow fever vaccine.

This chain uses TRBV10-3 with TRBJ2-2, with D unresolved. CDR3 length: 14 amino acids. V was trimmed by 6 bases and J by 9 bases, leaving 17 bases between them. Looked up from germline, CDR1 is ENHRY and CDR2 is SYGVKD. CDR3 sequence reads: CAIRNSDGDRELFF. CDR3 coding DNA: TGTGCCATCAGAAATTCCGACGGCGACCGGGAGCTGTTTTTT.

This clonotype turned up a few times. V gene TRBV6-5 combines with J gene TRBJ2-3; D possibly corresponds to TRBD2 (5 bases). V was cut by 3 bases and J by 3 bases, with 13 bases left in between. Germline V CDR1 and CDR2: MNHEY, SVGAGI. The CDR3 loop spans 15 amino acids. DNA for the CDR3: TGTGCCAGCAGTTATACGGGAAGGGAAACAGATACGCAGTATTTT. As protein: CASSYTGRETDTQYF.

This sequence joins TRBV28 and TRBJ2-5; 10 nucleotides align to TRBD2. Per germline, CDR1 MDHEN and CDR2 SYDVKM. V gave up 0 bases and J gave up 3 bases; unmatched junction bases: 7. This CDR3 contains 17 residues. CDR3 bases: TGTGCCAGCAGTTTATGTCAATTAGCGGGAGGAAAAGAGACCCAGTACTTC. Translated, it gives CASSLCQLAGGKETQYF.

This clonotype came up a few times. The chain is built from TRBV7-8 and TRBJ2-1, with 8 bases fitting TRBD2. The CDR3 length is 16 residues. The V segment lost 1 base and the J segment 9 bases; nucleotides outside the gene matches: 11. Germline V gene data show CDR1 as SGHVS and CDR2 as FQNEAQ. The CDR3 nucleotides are TGTGCCAGCAGCTTAGTTGGCGGGAGGATGTTGGGTGAGCAGTTCTTC. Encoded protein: CASSLVGGRMLGEQFF.

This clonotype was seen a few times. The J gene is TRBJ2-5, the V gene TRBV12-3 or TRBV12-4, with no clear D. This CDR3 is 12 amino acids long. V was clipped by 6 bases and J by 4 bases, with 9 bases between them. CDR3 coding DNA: TGTGCCAGCAGGGAACGGGTAGAGACCCAGTACTTC. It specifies CASRERVETQYF.

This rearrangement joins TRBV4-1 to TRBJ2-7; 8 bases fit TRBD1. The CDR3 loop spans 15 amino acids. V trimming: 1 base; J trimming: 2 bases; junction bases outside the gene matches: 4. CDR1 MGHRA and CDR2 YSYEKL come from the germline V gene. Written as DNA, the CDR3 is TGCGCCAGCAGCCAAGTGGAGACAGGGGCCTACGAGCAGTACTTC. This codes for CASSQVETGAYEQYF.

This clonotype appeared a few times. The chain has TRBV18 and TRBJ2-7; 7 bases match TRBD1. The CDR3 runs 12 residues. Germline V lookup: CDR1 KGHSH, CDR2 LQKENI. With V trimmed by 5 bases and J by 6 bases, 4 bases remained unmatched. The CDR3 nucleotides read TGTGCCAGCTCATCTGACAGGGTCGAGCAGTACTTC. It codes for CASSSDRVEQYF.

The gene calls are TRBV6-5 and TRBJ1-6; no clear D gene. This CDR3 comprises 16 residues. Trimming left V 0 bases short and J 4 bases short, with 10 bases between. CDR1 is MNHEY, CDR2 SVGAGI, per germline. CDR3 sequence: CASSYSELQYNSPLHF. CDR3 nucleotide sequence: TGTGCCAGCAGTTACTCAGAACTTCAATATAATTCACCCCTCCACTTT.

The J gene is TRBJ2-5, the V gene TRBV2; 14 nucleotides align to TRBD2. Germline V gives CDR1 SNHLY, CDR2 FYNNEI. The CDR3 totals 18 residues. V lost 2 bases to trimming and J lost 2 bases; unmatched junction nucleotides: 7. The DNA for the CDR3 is TGTGCCAGCAGTGAATGGTCAGGACTAGCGGGAGGACAAGAGACCCAGTACTTC. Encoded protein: CASSEWSGLAGGQETQYF. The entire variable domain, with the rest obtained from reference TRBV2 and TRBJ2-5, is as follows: EPEVTQTPSHQVTQMGQEVILRCVPISNHLYFYWYRQILGQKVEFLVSFYNNEISEKSEIFDDQFSVERPDGSNFTLKIRSTKLEDSAMYFCASSEWSGLAGGQETQYFGPGTRLLVL.

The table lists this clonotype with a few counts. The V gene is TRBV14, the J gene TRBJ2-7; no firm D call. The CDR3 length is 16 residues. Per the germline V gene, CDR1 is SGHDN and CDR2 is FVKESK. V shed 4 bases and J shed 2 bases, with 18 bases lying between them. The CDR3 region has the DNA TGTGCCAGCAGCCTTAAAGTCGACGCGGCGCCCTACGAGCAGTACTTC. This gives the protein CASSLKVDAAPYEQYF.

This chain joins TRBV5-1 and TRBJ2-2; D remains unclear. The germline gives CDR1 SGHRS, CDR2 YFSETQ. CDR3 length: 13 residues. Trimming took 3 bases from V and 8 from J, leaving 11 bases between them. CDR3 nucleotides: TGCGCCAGCAGCTCATTCTCAGAGGGGGAGCTGTTTTTT. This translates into CASSSFSEGELFF.

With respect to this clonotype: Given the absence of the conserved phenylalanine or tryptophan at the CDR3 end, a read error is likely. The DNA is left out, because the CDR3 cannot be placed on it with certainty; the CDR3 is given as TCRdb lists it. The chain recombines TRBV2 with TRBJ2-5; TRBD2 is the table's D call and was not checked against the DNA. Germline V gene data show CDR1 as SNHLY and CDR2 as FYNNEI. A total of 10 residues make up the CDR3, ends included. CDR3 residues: CASSEAATAV.

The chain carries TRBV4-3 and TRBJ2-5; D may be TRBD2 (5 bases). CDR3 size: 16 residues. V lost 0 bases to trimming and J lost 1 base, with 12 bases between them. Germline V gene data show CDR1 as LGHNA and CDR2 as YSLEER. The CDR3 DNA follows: TGCGCCAGCAGCCAAGATACGGGATCTTCCCAAGAGACCCAGTACTTC. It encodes CASSQDTGSSQETQYF.

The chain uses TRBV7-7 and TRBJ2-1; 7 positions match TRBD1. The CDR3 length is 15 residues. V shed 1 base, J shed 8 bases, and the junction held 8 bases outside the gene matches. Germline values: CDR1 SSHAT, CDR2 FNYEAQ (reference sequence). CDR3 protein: CASSLGEQGWHEQFF. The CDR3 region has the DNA TGTGCCAGCAGCTTAGGGGAACAGGGGTGGCATGAGCAGTTCTTC.

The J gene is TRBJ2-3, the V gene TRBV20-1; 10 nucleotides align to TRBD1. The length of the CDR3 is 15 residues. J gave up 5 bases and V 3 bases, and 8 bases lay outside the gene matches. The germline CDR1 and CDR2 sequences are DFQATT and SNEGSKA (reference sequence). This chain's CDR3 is CSASGRDRGLDTQYF. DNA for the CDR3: TGCAGTGCTAGTGGCCGGGACAGGGGATTAGATACGCAGTATTTT.

The CDR3, as DNA: TGTGCCAGCAGCTTTGTTCCGGGAGGGAGCACAGATACGCAGTATTTT. Its translation is CASSFVPGGSTDTQYF. V and J are TRBV7-9 and TRBJ2-3; 8 nucleotides align to TRBD2. CDR3 length equals 16 residues. Germline assignment: CDR1 SEHNR and CDR2 FQNEAQ (reference sequence). V was clipped by 3 bases and J by 0 bases; unmatched bases: 5. Full variable domain (rest looked up from reference TRBV7-9 and TRBJ2-3): DTGVSQNPRHKITKRGQNVTFRCDPISEHNRLYWYRQTLGQGPEFLTYFQNEAQLEKSRLLSDRFSAERPKGSFSTLEIQRTEQGDSAMYLCASSFVPGGSTDTQYFGPGTRLTVL.

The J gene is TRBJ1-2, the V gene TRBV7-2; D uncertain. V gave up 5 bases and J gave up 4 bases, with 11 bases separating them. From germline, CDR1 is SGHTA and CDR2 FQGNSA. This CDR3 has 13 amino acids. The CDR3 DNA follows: TGTGCCAGCAGCCCACCTCGCGCCTATGGCTACACCTTC. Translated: CASSPPRAYGYTF.